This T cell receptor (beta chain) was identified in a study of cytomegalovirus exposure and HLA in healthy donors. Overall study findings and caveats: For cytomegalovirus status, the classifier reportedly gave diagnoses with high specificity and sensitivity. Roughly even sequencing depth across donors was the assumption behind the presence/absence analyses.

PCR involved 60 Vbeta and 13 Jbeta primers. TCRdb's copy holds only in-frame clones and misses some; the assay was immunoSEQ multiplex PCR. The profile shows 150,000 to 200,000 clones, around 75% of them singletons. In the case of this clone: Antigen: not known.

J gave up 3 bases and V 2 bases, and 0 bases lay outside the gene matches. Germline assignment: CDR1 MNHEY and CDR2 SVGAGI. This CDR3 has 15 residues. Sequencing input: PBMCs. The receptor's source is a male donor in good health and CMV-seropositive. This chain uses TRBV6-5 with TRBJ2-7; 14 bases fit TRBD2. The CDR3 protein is CASSYGLAGGYEQYF. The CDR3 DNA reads TGTGCCAGCAGTTACGGACTAGCGGGGGGCTACGAGCAGTACTTC.